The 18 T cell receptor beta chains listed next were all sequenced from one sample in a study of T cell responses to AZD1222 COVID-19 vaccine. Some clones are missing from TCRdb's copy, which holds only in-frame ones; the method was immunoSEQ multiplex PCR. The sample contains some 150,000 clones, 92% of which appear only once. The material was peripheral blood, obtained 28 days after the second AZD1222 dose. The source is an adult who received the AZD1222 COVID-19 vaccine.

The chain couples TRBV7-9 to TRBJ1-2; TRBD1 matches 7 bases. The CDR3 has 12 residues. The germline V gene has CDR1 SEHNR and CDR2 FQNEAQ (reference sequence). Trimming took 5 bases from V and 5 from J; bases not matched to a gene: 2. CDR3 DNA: TGTGCCAGCAGCCAGGGGGAGTATGGCTACACCTTC. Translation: CASSQGEYGYTF.

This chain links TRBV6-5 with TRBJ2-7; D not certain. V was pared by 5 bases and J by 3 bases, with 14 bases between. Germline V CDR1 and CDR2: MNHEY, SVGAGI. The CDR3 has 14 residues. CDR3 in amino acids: CASSSPGRYYEQYF. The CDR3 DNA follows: TGTGCCAGCAGTAGCCCTGGACGGTACTACGAGCAGTACTTC.

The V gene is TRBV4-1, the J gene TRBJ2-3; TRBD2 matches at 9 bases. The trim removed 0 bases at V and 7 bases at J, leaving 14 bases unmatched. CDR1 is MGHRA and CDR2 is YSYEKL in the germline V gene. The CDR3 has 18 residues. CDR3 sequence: CASSQDPVGSGSMNTQYF. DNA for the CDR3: TGCGCCAGCAGCCAAGACCCCGTAGGTAGCGGGAGTATGAATACGCAGTATTTT.

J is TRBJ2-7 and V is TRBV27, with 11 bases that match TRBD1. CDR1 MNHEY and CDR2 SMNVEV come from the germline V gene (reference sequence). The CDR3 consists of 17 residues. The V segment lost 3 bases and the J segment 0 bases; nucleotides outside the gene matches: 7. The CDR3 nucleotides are TGTGCCAGCAGTTTCCAGCGGGACAGGGGGGGCTCCTACGAGCAGTACTTC. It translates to CASSFQRDRGGSYEQYF.

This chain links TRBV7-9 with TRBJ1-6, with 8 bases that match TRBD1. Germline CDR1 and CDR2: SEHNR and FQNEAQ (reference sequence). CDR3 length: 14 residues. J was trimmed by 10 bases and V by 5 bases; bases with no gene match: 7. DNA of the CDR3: TGTGCCAGCAGCGGGACAGGTTTCGGGTCACCCCTCCACTTT. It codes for CASSGTGFGSPLHF.

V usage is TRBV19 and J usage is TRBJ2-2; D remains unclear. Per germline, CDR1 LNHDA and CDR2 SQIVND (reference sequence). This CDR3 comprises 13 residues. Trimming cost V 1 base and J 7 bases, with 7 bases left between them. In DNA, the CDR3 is TGTGCCAGTAGTATAGGGACGAACGGGGAGCTGTTTTTT. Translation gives CASSIGTNGELFF.

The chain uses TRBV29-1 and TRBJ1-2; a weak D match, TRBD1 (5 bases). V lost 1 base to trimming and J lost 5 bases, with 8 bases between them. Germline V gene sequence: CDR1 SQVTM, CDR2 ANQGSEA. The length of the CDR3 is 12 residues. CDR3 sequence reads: CSVEGQGYGYTF. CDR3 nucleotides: TGCAGCGTTGAAGGGCAGGGTTATGGCTACACCTTC.

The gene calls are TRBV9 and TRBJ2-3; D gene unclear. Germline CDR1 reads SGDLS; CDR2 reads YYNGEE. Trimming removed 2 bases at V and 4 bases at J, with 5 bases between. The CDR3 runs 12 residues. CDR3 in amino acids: CASSVQSDTQYF. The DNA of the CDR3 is TGTGCCAGCAGCGTCCAGTCAGATACGCAGTATTTT.

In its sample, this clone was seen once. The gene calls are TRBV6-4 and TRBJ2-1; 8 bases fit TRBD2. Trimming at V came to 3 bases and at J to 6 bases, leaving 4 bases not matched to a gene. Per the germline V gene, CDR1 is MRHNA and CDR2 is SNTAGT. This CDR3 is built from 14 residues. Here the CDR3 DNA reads TGTGCCAGCAGTGAGCTAGCGGGCTTCAATGAGCAGTTCTTC. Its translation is CASSELAGFNEQFF.

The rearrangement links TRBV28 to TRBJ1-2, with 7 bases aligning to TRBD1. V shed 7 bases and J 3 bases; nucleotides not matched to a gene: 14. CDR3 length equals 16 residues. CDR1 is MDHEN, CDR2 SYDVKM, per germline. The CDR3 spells CASTSGGQGDHYGYTF. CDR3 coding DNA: TGTGCCAGCACCTCGGGAGGGCAGGGGGATCACTATGGCTACACCTTC.

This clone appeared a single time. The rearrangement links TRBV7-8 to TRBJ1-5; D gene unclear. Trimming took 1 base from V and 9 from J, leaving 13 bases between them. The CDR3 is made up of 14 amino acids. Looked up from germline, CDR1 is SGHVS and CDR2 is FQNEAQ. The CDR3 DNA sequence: TGTGCCAGCAGCTTAGAAAGGACCAAGGGGCCCCAGCATTTT. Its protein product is CASSLERTKGPQHF.

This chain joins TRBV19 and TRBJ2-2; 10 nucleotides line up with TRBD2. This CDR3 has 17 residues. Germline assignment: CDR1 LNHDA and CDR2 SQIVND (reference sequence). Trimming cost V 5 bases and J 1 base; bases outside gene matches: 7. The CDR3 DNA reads TGTGCCAGTAGTCCGAGAAGGACTAGCGGGAACACCGGGGAGCTGTTTTTT. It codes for CASSPRRTSGNTGELFF. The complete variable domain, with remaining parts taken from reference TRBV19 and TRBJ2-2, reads DGGITQSPKYLFRKEGQNVTLSCEQNLNHDAMYWYRQDPGQGLRLIYYSQIVNDFQKGDIAEGYSVSREKKESFPLTVTSAQKNPTAFYLCASSPRRTSGNTGELFFGEGSRLTVL.

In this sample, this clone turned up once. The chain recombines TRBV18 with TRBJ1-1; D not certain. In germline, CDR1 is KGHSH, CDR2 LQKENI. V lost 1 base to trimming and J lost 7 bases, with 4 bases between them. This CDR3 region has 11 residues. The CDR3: CASSPRGEAFF. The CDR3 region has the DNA TGTGCCAGCTCACCACGCGGTGAAGCTTTCTTT.

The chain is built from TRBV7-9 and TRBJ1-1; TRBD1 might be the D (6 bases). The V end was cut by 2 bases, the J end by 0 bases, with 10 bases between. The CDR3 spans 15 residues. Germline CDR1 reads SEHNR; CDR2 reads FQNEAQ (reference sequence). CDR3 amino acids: CASSLQGTLNTEAFF. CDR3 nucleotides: TGTGCCAGCAGCTTACAGGGGACTCTGAACACTGAAGCTTTCTTT.

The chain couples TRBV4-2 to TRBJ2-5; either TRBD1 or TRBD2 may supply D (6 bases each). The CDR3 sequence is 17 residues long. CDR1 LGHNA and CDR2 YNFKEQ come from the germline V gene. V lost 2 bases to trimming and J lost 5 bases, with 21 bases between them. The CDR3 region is CASSQTRGAGDVETQYF. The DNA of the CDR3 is TGTGCCAGCAGCCAAACAAGGGGGGCAGGGGATGTGGAGACCCAGTACTTC.

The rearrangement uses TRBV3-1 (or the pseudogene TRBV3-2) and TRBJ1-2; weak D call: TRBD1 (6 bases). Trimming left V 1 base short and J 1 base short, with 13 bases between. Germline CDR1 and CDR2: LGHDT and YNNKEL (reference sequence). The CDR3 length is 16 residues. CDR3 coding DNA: TGTGCCAGCAGCCAAGTCGGACAGAGACATAACTATGGCTACACCTTC. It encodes CASSQVGQRHNYGYTF.

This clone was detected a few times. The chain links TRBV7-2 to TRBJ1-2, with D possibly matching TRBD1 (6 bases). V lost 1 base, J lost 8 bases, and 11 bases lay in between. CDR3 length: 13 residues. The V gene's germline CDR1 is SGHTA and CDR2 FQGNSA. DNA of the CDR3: TGTGCCAGCAGCTTAGACAGGGTTCAGGGCTACACCTTC. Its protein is CASSLDRVQGYTF.

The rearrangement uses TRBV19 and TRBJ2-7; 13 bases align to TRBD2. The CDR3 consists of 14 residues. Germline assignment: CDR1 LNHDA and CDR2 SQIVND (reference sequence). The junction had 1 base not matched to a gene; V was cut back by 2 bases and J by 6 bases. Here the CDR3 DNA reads TGTGCCAGTAGTATACGACTAGCGGGAGGCGAGCAGTACTTC. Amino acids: CASSIRLAGGEQYF.